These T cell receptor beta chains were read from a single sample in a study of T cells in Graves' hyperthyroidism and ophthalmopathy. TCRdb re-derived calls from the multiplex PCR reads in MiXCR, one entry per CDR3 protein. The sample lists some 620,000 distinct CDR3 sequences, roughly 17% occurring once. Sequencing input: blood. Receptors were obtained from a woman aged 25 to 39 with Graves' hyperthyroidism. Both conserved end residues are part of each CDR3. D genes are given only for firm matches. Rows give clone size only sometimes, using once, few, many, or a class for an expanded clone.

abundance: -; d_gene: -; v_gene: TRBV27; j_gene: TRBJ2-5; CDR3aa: CASAVTGSLVETQYF; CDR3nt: TGTGCCAGCGCCGTAACAGGGAGTCTCGTGGAGACCCAGTACTTC
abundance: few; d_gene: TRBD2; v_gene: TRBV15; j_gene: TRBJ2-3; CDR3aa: CATSSSSGDASTDTQYF; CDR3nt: TGTGCCACCAGCAGTTCAAGCGGGGACGCTAGCACAGATACGCAGTATTTT
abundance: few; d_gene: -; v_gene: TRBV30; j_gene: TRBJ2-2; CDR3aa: CAWSAAVRTGELFF; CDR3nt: TGTGCCTGGAGTGCCGCAGTTCGCACCGGGGAGCTGTTTTTT
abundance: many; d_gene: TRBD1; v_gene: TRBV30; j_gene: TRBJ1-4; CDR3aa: CAWSTGASGEKLFF; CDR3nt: TGTGCCTGGAGTACAGGGGCAAGCGGTGAAAAACTGTTTTTT
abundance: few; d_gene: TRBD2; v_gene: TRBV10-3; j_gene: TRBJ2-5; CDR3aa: CAISDAASGQETQYF; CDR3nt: TGTGCCATCAGCGACGCTGCTAGCGGCCAAGAGACCCAGTACTTC
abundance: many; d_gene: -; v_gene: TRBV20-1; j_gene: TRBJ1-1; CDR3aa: CSARVPSGRRPKNTEAFF; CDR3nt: TGCAGTGCTAGAGTTCCCTCTGGCAGGAGACCGAAGAACACTGAAGCTTTCTTT
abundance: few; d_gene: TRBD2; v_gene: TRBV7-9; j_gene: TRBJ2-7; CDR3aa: CASSTSSGLAIHEQYF; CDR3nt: TGTGCCAGCAGCACATCTTCGGGACTAGCAATCCACGAGCAGTACTTC
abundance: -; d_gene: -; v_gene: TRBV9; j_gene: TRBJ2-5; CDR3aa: CASSSEGRREETQYF; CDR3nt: TGTGCCAGCAGCTCCGAGGGGAGACGCGAAGAGACCCAGTACTTC
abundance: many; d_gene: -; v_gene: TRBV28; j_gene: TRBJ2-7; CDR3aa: CASLTHGVGEQYF; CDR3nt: TGTGCCAGTCTGACTCACGGGGTAGGCGAGCAGTACTTC
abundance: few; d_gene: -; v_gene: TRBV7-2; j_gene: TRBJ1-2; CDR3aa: CASRPEGTLGYAF; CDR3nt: TGTGCCAGCAGGCCAGAGGGGACCCTAGGCTACGCCTTC
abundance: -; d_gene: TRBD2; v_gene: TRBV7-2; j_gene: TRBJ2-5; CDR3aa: CASSSGLAWETQYF; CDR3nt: TGTGCCAGCAGCTCCGGACTAGCGTGGGAGACCCAGTACTTC
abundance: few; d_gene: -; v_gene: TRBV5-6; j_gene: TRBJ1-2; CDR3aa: CASSLSRQGYTF; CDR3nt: TGTGCCAGCAGCTTGTCCCGTCAGGGCTACACCTTC
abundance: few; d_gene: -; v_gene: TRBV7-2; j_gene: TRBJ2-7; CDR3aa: CASSPALHKTYEQYF; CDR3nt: TGTGCCAGCAGTCCGGCTCTACACAAGACCTACGAGCAGTACTTC
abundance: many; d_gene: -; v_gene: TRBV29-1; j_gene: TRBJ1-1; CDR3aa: CSARATMNTEAFF; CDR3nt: TGCAGCGCCCGCGCCACCATGAACACTGAAGCTTTCTTT
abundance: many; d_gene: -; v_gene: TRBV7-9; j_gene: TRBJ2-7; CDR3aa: CATKPGSIYEQYF; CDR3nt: TGTGCCACCAAACCGGGATCAATCTACGAGCAGTACTTC
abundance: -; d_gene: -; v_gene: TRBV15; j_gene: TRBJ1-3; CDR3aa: CATSRKLTGTGNTIYF; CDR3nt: TGTGCCACCAGCAGAAAATTAACAGGGACCGGAAACACCATATATTTT
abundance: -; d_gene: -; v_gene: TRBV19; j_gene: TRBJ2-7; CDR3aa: CASRKAGGGYEQYF; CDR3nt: TGTGCCAGTAGAAAGGCAGGGGGAGGCTACGAGCAGTACTTC
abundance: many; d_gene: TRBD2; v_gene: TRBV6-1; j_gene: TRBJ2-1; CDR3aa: CASSETSGSYYNEQFF; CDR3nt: TGTGCCAGCAGTGAGACTAGCGGGAGCTACTACAATGAGCAGTTCTTC
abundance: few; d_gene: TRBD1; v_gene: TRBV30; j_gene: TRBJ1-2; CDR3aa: CACRDSENYGYTF; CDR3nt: TGTGCCTGCCGGGACAGCGAAAACTATGGCTACACCTTC
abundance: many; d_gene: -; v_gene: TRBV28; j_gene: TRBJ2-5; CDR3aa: CASIKKASPGTQYF; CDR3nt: TGTGCCAGCATAAAAAAAGCGTCCCCCGGGACCCAGTACTTC
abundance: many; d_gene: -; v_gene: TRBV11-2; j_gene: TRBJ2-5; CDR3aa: CASSFIAVQETQYF; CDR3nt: TGTGCCAGCAGCTTTATAGCGGTACAAGAGACCCAGTACTTC
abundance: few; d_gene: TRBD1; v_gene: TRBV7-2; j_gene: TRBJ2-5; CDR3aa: CASSHGQGNRETQYF; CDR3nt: TGTGCCAGCAGCCACGGACAGGGGAACAGAGAGACCCAGTACTTC
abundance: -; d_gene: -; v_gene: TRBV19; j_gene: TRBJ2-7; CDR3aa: CASSFTGKSAYEQYF; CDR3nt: TGTGCCAGTAGTTTCACCGGGAAATCTGCCTACGAGCAGTACTTC
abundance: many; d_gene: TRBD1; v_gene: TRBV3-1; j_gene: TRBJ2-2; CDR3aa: CASSQGQGAGELFF; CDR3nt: TGTGCCAGCAGCCAAGGACAGGGAGCCGGGGAGCTGTTTTTT
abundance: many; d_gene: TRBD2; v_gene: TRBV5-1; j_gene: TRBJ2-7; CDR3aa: CASSLDSGRNYEQYF; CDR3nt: TGCGCCAGCAGCTTGGATAGCGGGAGAAACTACGAGCAGTACTTC
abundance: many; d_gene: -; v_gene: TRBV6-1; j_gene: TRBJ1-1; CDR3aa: CASSGGGSRNTEAFF; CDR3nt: TGTGCCAGCAGTGGGGGGGGCTCAAGAAACACTGAAGCTTTCTTT
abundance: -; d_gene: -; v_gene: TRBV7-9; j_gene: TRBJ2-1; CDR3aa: CASSQGPHKALNNEQFF; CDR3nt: TGCGCCAGCAGCCAAGGACCGCACAAGGCACTTAACAATGAGCAGTTCTTC
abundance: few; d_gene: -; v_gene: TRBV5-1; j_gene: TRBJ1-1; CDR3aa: CASSLTGLLMNTEAFF; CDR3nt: TGCGCCAGCAGCTTAACGGGGTTGTTGATGAACACTGAAGCTTTCTTT
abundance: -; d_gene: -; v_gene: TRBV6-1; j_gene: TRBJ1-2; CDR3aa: CASSEGGPIYGYTF; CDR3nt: TGTGCCAGCAGTGAAGGTGGCCCGATCTATGGCTACACCTTC
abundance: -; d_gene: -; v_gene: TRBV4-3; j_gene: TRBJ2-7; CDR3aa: CASSQDRIRTWDEQYF; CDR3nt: TGCGCCAGCAGCCAAGATAGAATAAGGACCTGGGATGAGCAGTACTTC
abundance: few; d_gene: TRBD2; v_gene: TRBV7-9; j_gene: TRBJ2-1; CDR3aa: CASSFSGSVNEQFF; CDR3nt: TGTGCCAGCAGCTTTAGCGGGAGTGTCAATGAGCAGTTCTTC
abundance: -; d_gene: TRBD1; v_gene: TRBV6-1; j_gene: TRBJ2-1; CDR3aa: CASSPPGQGGGEQFF; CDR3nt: TGTGCCAGCAGCCCACCGGGACAGGGGGGGGGTGAGCAGTTCTTC
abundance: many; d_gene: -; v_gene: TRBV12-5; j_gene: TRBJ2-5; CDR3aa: CASGLKETQYF; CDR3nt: TGTGCCAGCGGGCTTAAAGAGACCCAGTACTTC
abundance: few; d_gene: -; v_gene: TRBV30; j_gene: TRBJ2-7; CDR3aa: CAWSFGTLTYEQYF; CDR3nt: TGTGCCTGGAGTTTTGGTACGTTGACCTACGAGCAGTACTTC
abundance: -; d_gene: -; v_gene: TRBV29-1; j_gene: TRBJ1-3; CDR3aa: CSVEPGSGNTIYF; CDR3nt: TGCAGCGTTGAACCCGGCTCTGGAAACACCATATATTTT
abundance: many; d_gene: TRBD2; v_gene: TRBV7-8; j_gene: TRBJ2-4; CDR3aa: CASSLGLAAAKNIQYF; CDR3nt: TGTGCCAGCAGCTTAGGGCTAGCGGCAGCCAAAAACATTCAGTACTTC
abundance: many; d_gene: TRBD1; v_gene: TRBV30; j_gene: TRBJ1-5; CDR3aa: CAWSVTGGNQPQHF; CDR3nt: TGTGCCTGGAGCGTTACAGGGGGCAATCAGCCCCAGCATTTT
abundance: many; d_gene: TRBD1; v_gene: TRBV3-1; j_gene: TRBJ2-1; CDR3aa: CASSQFPGSRPGQAEDNEQFF; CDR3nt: TGTGCCAGCAGCCAATTCCCGGGCAGTAGGCCGGGACAGGCTGAGGACAATGAGCAGTTCTTC
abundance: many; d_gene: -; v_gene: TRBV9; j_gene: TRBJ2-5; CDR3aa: CASSGRQGGTQYF; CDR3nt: TGTGCCAGCAGCGGACGACAGGGAGGGACCCAGTACTTC
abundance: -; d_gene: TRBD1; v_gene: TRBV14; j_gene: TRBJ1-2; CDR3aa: CASSQPGQANYGYTF; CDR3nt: TGTGCCAGCAGCCAACCGGGACAGGCTAACTATGGCTACACCTTC
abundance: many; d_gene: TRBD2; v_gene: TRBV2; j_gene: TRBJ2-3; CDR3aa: CASRVLAGGPDTQYF; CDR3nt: TGTGCCAGCAGGGTTTTAGCGGGCGGCCCAGATACGCAGTATTTT
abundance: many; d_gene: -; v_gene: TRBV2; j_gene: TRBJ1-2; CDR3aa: CASSVFRVDGYTF; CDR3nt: TGTGCCAGCAGTGTGTTCAGGGTAGATGGCTACACCTTC
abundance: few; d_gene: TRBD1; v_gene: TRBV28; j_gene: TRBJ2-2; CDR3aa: CASGTGDTGELFF; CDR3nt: TGTGCCAGCGGCACAGGGGACACCGGGGAGCTGTTTTTT
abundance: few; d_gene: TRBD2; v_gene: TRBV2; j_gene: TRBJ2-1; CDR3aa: CASIIAGGGNEQFF; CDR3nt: TGTGCCAGCATAATAGCGGGAGGAGGTAATGAGCAGTTCTTC
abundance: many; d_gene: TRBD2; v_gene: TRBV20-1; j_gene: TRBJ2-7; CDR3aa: CSARELAGGMWEQYF; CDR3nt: TGCAGTGCTAGAGAACTAGCGGGAGGAATGTGGGAGCAGTACTTC
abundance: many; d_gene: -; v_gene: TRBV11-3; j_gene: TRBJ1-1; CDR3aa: CASIPREPFF; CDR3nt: TGTGCCAGCATTCCTAGGGAACCTTTCTTT
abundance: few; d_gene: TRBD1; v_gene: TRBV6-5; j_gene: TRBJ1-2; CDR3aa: CASRDRRDYGYTF; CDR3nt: TGTGCCAGCAGGGACAGGCGGGACTATGGCTACACCTTC
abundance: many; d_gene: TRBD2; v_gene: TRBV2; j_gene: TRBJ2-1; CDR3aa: CASRTSGRAGLEQFF; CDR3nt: TGTGCCAGCAGAACTAGCGGGAGGGCCGGGCTTGAGCAGTTCTTC
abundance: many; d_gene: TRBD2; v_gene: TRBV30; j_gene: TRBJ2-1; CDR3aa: CAWSSGEGNEQFF; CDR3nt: TGTGCCTGGAGTAGCGGGGAGGGGAATGAGCAGTTCTTC
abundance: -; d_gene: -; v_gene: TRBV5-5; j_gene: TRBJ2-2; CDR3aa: CASSLQLNSNTGELFF; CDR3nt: TGTGCCAGCAGCTTGCAGCTGAATTCGAACACCGGGGAGCTGTTTTTT